The 19 T cell receptor beta chains in this list originate from one sample, sequenced in a study of T-cell reconstitution after alpha-beta-depleted transplantation in children. A TCRbeta library incorporating unique molecular identifiers was prepared. TCRdb redid the calling of the PCR reads with MiXCR, one entry per CDR3 protein. The sample carries roughly 220,000 distinct CDR3 sequences, 9.7% recorded once. Sequenced here: PBMCs from the stem cell graft donor, sampled from the stem cell graft. The receptors derive from a human donor who donated a stem cell graft to a child with SCID.

This clonotype was recorded once. A much larger clonotype is one base distant, so this may be a read error. The chain couples TRBV5-1 to TRBJ2-3, with 10 bases aligning to TRBD2. The CDR3 sequence is 18 residues long. The V and J ends lost 0 bases and 4 bases, in that order; junction bases with no gene match: 11. Germline V gene sequence: CDR1 SGHRS, CDR2 YFSETQ. The CDR3: CASSLAASPAGGADTQYF. In nucleotides, the CDR3 is TGCGCCAGCAGCTTGGCCGCCAGCCCAGCGGGGGGGGCAGATACGCAGTATTTT. Supplemented by reference TRBV5-1 and TRBJ2-3, the full variable domain reads KAGVTQTPRYLIKTRGQQVTLSCSPISGHRSVSWYQQTPGQGLQFLFEYFSETQRNKGNFPGRFSGRQFSNSRSEMNVSTLELGDSALYLCASSLAASPAGGADTQYFGPGTRLTVL.

This clonotype was seen many times. The rearrangement joins TRBV7-9 to TRBJ2-7; maybe TRBD1 (5 bases). V was clipped by 7 bases and J by 5 bases, with 9 bases between them. Germline V gene lookup returns CDR1 SEHNR and CDR2 FQNEAQ (reference sequence). The CDR3 contains 11 residues. CDR3 nucleotide sequence: TGTGCCAGCACCCAAGGGGACGAGCAGTACTTC. This encodes CASTQGDEQYF.

This clonotype was recorded many times. This rearrangement joins TRBV5-4 to TRBJ1-6; TRBD1 aligns across 8 bases. CDR3 length equals 19 residues. J was trimmed by 0 bases and V by 1 base; bases with no gene match: 9. Germline V lookup: CDR1 SGHNT, CDR2 YYREEE (reference sequence). The DNA of the CDR3 is TGTGCCAGCAGCTTGTTCGTTTCGGGGACAGGCTCCTATAATTCACCCCTCCACTTT. Its translation is CASSLFVSGTGSYNSPLHF.

At least ten counts were recorded for this clonotype. The chain links TRBV5-1 to TRBJ1-2; TRBD1 aligns across 8 bases. Germline values: CDR1 SGHRS, CDR2 YFSETQ. With V trimmed by 1 base and J by 8 bases, 13 bases remained unmatched. This CDR3 is 16 amino acids long. CDR3 amino acids: CASSLQGANLLSGYTF. CDR3 coding DNA: TGCGCCAGCAGCTTGCAGGGGGCGAACCTATTAAGCGGCTACACCTTC.

V and J are TRBV18 and TRBJ1-2; a possible D gene is TRBD1 (5 bases). Germline CDR1 is KGHSH and CDR2 is LQKENI. V gave up 4 bases and J gave up 4 bases, with 13 bases separating them. This CDR3 comprises 14 residues. As DNA, the CDR3 is TGTGCCAGCTCACTCGGGGCACAGATCTATGGCTACACCTTC. This gives the protein CASSLGAQIYGYTF.

This clonotype was found many times. The rearrangement joins TRBV9 to TRBJ1-2, with D possibly matching TRBD1 (5 bases). The ends were cut back, 4 bases at V and 4 bases at J, with 17 bases in the middle. CDR3 length: 15 amino acids. The V gene's germline CDR1 is SGDLS and CDR2 YYNGEE. CDR3 sequence reads: CASSPLRGVGYGYTF. The CDR3 DNA sequence: TGTGCCAGCAGCCCATTGCGGGGGGTCGGCTATGGCTACACCTTC.

This clonotype was seen ten or more times. V usage is TRBV3-1 and J usage is TRBJ2-5; D call uncertain. Trimming removed 8 bases from V and 7 bases from J, with 14 bases in between. The germline gives CDR1 LGHDT, CDR2 YNNKEL (reference sequence). This CDR3 region has 12 residues. Written as DNA, the CDR3 is TGTGCCAGCCGCAAAGGGCGTGGGACCCAGTACTTC. Encoded protein: CASRKGRGTQYF.

Ten or more counts support this clonotype. The chain recombines TRBV5-1 with TRBJ1-1; D perhaps matches TRBD1 (5 bases). Germline CDR1 SGHRS, CDR2 YFSETQ. The CDR3 spans 13 residues. V lost 4 bases and J lost 0, with 7 bases in between. The CDR3 here is CASSGTMNTEAFF. CDR3 bases: TGCGCCAGCAGCGGGACCATGAACACTGAAGCTTTCTTT.

With respect to this clonotype: This sequence may be a read error, since a much larger clone differs from it by one base. J is TRBJ2-2 and V is TRBV6-2 or TRBV6-3; D not certain. Germline CDR1 reads MNHEY; CDR2 reads SVGEGT. V was pared by 10 bases and J by 0 bases, with 9 bases between. The CDR3 sequence is 13 residues long. As DNA, the CDR3 is TGTGCCATCACCCAGGCGAACACCGGGGAGCTGTTTTTT. Amino acids: CAITQANTGELFF.

This clonotype was seen at least ten times. The gene calls are TRBV5-1 and TRBJ2-1; D is unclear. CDR3 length equals 15 residues. Germline V gene data show CDR1 as SGHRS and CDR2 as YFSETQ. V was clipped by 2 bases and J by 8 bases, with 17 bases between them. The CDR3 protein is CASSFLRGPGDEQFF. The CDR3 DNA reads TGCGCCAGCAGCTTCCTACGAGGCCCCGGAGATGAGCAGTTCTTC.

Notes on this clonotype: A read error is possible here, since a much larger clone lies one base away. The chain joins TRBV5-1 to TRBJ2-1; D call uncertain. The V end was cut by 5 bases, the J end by 0 bases, with 9 bases between. This CDR3 is built from 14 residues. Germline CDR1 and CDR2: SGHRS and YFSETQ. DNA for the CDR3: TGCGCCAGCAGGGACCCGAGCTCCTACAATGAGCAGTTCTTC. Amino acids: CASRDPSSYNEQFF.

The sample holds many counts of this clonotype. CDR3 in amino acids: CASSPVAGTRTEAFF. In DNA form, the CDR3 reads TGCGCCAGCAGCCCGGTGGCAGGGACGAGGACTGAAGCTTTCTTT. The chain is built from TRBV5-1 and TRBJ1-1; perhaps TRBD1 as D (5 bases). This CDR3 comprises 15 residues. CDR1 and CDR2 (germline): SGHRS, YFSETQ. V was trimmed by 4 bases and J by 5 bases, leaving 18 bases between them.

The table lists this clonotype with many counts. The chain links TRBV9 to TRBJ2-7; D is ambiguous. The CDR3 runs 14 residues. Trimming shortened V by 0 bases and J by 4 bases, and 11 bases separated the two germline ends. The germline CDR1 and CDR2 sequences are SGDLS and YYNGEE. The CDR3 reads CASSVDEGRYEQYF. The CDR3 DNA reads TGTGCCAGCAGCGTAGATGAAGGACGTTACGAGCAGTACTTC.

The chain has TRBV29-1 and TRBJ2-5; 8 bases line up with TRBD1. Germline V CDR1 and CDR2: SQVTM, ANQGSEA. This CDR3 spans 13 amino acids. Unmatched junction bases numbered 2, after V lost 0 bases and J lost 5 bases. This CDR3 is CSVEDGDRETQYF. The CDR3, as DNA: TGCAGCGTTGAAGATGGGGACAGGGAGACCCAGTACTTC.

The rearrangement uses TRBV6-5 and TRBJ1-2; no firm D call. The CDR3 spans 16 residues. V was clipped by 0 bases and J by 4 bases, with 15 bases between them. The germline CDR1 and CDR2 sequences are MNHEY and SVGAGI. The CDR3 nucleotides are TGTGCCAGCAGTTACTCGGCACTCTTACATGGCTATGGCTACACCTTC. It is translated as CASSYSALLHGYGYTF.

In its sample, this clonotype was seen many times. The chain combines TRBV7-8 with TRBJ1-4; D possibly corresponds to TRBD1 (6 bases). Deletions cut 5 bases from V and 8 bases from J, with 18 bases between. Germline V CDR1 and CDR2: SGHVS, FQNEAQ. The CDR3 totals 15 residues. This CDR3 reads CASSRRGGAREKLFF. In DNA, the CDR3 is TGTGCCAGCAGCCGCCGAGGGGGGGCGAGGGAAAAACTGTTTTTT.

Details on this clonotype: This may arise from a read error, as a much more abundant clone is one base away. The chain has TRBV5-1 and TRBJ2-5; 8 bases are a match to TRBD1. The ends lost 0 bases at V and 9 bases at J; junction bases unmatched: 10. The CDR3 covers 15 residues. Germline assignment: CDR1 SGHRS and CDR2 YFSETQ. The DNA for the CDR3 is TGCGCCAGCAGCTTGGGCCGGACAGGGTCGGAGTCCCAGTACTTC. Residues: CASSLGRTGSESQYF.

This clonotype was observed a handful of times. This chain links TRBV5-1 with TRBJ2-7; 7 bases fit TRBD1. From germline, CDR1 is SGHRS and CDR2 YFSETQ. V lost 5 bases, J lost 2 bases, and 10 bases stayed unmatched. There are 15 residues in the CDR3. The CDR3, as DNA: TGCGCCAGCAGTCAGACAGGGTTGGGGGCCTACGAGCAGTACTTC. Amino acid sequence: CASSQTGLGAYEQYF.

This clonotype was seen many times. The J gene is TRBJ2-1, the V gene TRBV5-1; perhaps TRBD2 as D (6 bases). The germline V and J ends were trimmed by 0 bases and 8 bases, with 12 bases remaining between them. Germline CDR1 reads SGHRS; CDR2 reads YFSETQ. The CDR3 loop spans 14 amino acids. The CDR3 DNA reads as TGCGCCAGCAGCTTGGCCGGGGGAAGCGATGAGCAGTTCTTC. Protein: CASSLAGGSDEQFF.